The 26 T cell receptor beta chains listed next were all sequenced from one sample in a study of T-cell reconstitution after alpha-beta-depleted transplantation in children. As it was prepared, the TCRbeta library received unique molecular identifiers. TCRdb passed the PCR reads through MiXCR, listing each CDR3 protein once. The sample yields 640,000 or so distinct CDR3 sequences, approximately 15% seen once. The sample consisted of PBMCs from the stem cell graft donor, taken from the stem cell graft. The receptors were gathered from a human donor who donated a stem cell graft to a child with acute myeloid leukemia.

This clonotype has ten or more counts. In DNA, the CDR3 is TGCAGTGTCCGAACAGCAAGTCGGTCGGAGACCCAGTACTTC. It translates to CSVRTASRSETQYF. The rearrangement links TRBV20-1 to TRBJ2-5; D gene uncertain. CDR3 length equals 14 residues. The germline V gene encodes CDR1 DFQATT and CDR2 SNEGSKA (reference sequence). V lost 7 bases and J lost 5, with 20 bases in between.

DNA for the CDR3: TGCAGCGTTGGACAGGGATTCGATCAGCCCCAGCATTTT. This encodes CSVGQGFDQPQHF. This sequence joins TRBV29-1 and TRBJ1-5; 7 nucleotides align to TRBD1. Germline CDR1 reads SQVTM; CDR2 reads ANQGSEA. This CDR3 contains 13 residues. Unmatched junction bases numbered 5, after V lost 4 bases and J lost 5 bases.

This clonotype turned up a few times. The rearrangement links TRBV9 to TRBJ2-3; possible D gene TRBD2, 5 bases. From germline, CDR1 is SGDLS and CDR2 YYNGEE. The V end was cut by 0 bases, the J end by 4 bases, with 12 bases between. The CDR3 sequence is 15 residues long. The CDR3 sequence: CASSVVGGRADTQYF. DNA of the CDR3: TGTGCCAGCAGCGTAGTGGGTGGGCGGGCAGATACGCAGTATTTT.

The chain is built from TRBV6-6 and TRBJ2-7, with D hard to call. CDR3 length: 12 residues. The germline V gene encodes CDR1 MNHNY and CDR2 SVGAGI (reference sequence). V was pared by 8 bases and J by 7 bases, with 15 bases between. The CDR3 coding sequence is TGTGCCAGCCGCCCGACCGTGGATGAGCAGTACTTC. Translation gives CASRPTVDEQYF.

This clonotype was detected many times. A junction end diverges from the germline sequence, so it may reflect a read error. The chain is built from TRBV20-1 and TRBJ2-4, with no clear D. The CDR3 has 11 residues. The V gene's germline CDR1 is DFQATT and CDR2 SNEGSKA (reference sequence). CDR3: CSARDTATLNF. The CDR3 DNA reads TGCAGTGCTAGAGATACCGCGACGTTAAATTTC.

Points on this clonotype: A single base separates this from a much larger clone, so it may be a read error. The V call is TRBV20-1, the J call TRBJ2-5, with 12 nucleotides matching TRBD2. V was pared by 6 bases and J by 0 bases, with 5 bases of the junction left unmatched. Per the germline V gene, CDR1 is DFQATT and CDR2 is SNEGSKA (reference sequence). This CDR3 is built from 15 residues. CDR3 sequence (DNA): TGCAGTGCCACTGGACTAGCGGGGTACCAAGAGACCCAGTACTTC. The encoded protein is CSATGLAGYQETQYF.

This clonotype occurred many times. V gene TRBV6-1 combines with J gene TRBJ2-2; D call uncertain. This CDR3 comprises 15 residues. Looked up from germline, CDR1 is MNHNS and CDR2 is SASEGT. Trimming removed 8 bases from V and 0 bases from J, with 13 bases in between. This chain's CDR3 is CASFDGSSNTGELFF. Here the CDR3 DNA reads TGTGCCAGCTTCGACGGATCTTCGAACACCGGGGAGCTGTTTTTT.

This clonotype was counted ten times or more. The chain is built from TRBV25-1 and TRBJ2-3; 9 bases are shared with TRBD2. Germline loops: CDR1 MGHDK, CDR2 SYGVNS. Unmatched junction bases numbered 4, after V lost 3 bases and J lost 0 bases. This CDR3 has 16 amino acids. CDR3 loop: CASSDPSGVSTDTQYF. CDR3 coding DNA: TGTGCCAGCAGTGATCCTAGCGGGGTTAGCACAGATACGCAGTATTTT.

A few counts support this clonotype. The V gene is TRBV20-1, the J gene TRBJ1-2; tentatively, D is TRBD1 (5 bases). CDR1 and CDR2 from the germline V gene are DFQATT and SNEGSKA (reference sequence). Deletions cut 3 bases from V and 7 bases from J, with 12 bases between. The CDR3 totals 12 residues. The CDR3 DNA sequence: TGCAGTGCTAGCTACAGGTTCGGTGGCTACACCTTC. This gives the protein CSASYRFGGYTF.

This clonotype appeared a few times. The chain employs TRBV29-1 and TRBJ1-1; TRBD1 agrees at 8 bases. The CDR3 has 14 amino acids. Trimming removed 3 bases from V and 3 bases from J; junction bases left unmatched: 6. Germline CDR1 reads SQVTM; CDR2 reads ANQGSEA. CDR3 coding DNA: TGCAGCGTTGAGAGGGCAGGGGGCTACACTGAAGCTTTCTTT. Its translation: CSVERAGGYTEAFF.

This clonotype was seen more than once but under ten times. The gene calls are TRBV6-5 and TRBJ1-2; possible D gene TRBD1, 5 bases. The CDR3 totals 13 residues. The germline gives CDR1 MNHEY, CDR2 SVGAGI. Trimming stripped 4 bases from V and 4 bases from J, with 10 bases between. The CDR3 DNA sequence: TGTGCCAGCAGTTGGGACGGAACCTATGGCTACACCTTC. Protein: CASSWDGTYGYTF.

This clonotype was counted many times. The chain is built from TRBV29-1 and TRBJ2-5; TRBD1 matches 9 bases. CDR3 size: 13 residues. Germline V gene lookup returns CDR1 SQVTM and CDR2 ANQGSEA. After removal of 7 bases from V and 5 bases from J, the junction contained 8 bases not matched to a gene. The CDR3 DNA is TGCAGCGCTCACGTGACAGGGGGTGAGACCCAGTACTTC. Its protein is CSAHVTGGETQYF.

This clonotype has ten or more counts. This chain links TRBV29-1 with TRBJ1-2, with unresolved D. Per the germline V gene, CDR1 is SQVTM and CDR2 is ANQGSEA. Trimming stripped 4 bases from V and 5 bases from J, with 11 bases between. The CDR3 spans 12 residues. The CDR3, as DNA: TGCAGCGTTGTGTTTAAGAGATATGGCTACACCTTC. It translates to CSVVFKRYGYTF.

The table lists this clonotype with a few counts. This CDR3 reads CASSLQGAIDGYTF. The CDR3 DNA is TGTGCCAGCAGCCTTCAGGGGGCGATAGATGGCTACACCTTC. This rearrangement joins TRBV6-2 or TRBV6-3 to TRBJ1-2; TRBD1 matches at 8 bases. V shed 6 bases and J 6 bases; nucleotides not matched to a gene: 9. The CDR3 covers 14 residues. From germline, CDR1 is MNHEY and CDR2 SVGEGT.

This clonotype was detected only a few times. V and J are TRBV3-1 and TRBJ1-3, with D unresolved. The CDR3 is 14 amino acids. In germline, CDR1 is LGHDT, CDR2 YNNKEL (reference sequence). The germline V and J ends were trimmed by 4 bases and 7 bases, with 14 bases remaining between them. CDR3 nucleotides: TGTGCCAGCAGCCCGTGGGAGGGTTTTAACACCATATATTTT. It specifies CASSPWEGFNTIYF.

This clonotype showed up many times. The rearrangement links TRBV20-1 to TRBJ1-2; 7 bases are shared with TRBD1. CDR3 length: 13 residues. Germline-derived CDR1 and CDR2 are DFQATT and SNEGSKA (reference sequence). V dropped 4 bases and J dropped 8; count of bases not matched to a gene: 10. The DNA of the CDR3 is TGCAGTGCTATTAGGGGGCTAGTGGAAGGCTACACCTTC. Its translation is CSAIRGLVEGYTF.

This clonotype was counted only a few times. V and J are TRBV9 and TRBJ1-4; no definite D call. This CDR3 has 15 amino acids. V was clipped by 0 bases and J by 5 bases, with 11 bases between them. CDR1 is SGDLS, CDR2 YYNGEE, per germline. CDR3 DNA sequence: TGTGCCAGCAGCGTAGGCGGTAGGAGGAATGAAAAACTGTTTTTT. The encoded protein is CASSVGGRRNEKLFF.

The V gene is TRBV28, the J gene TRBJ2-7, with TRBD2 identical over 8 bases. CDR1 is MDHEN, CDR2 SYDVKM, per germline. This CDR3 region has 13 residues. The ends lost 6 bases at V and 4 bases at J; junction bases unmatched: 5. This CDR3 is CASSRGTRYEQYV. Here the CDR3 DNA reads TGTGCCAGCAGCCGCGGGACTAGGTACGAGCAGTACGTC.

In its sample, this clonotype was seen many times. The chain combines TRBV6-5 with TRBJ1-1; 9 nucleotides agree with TRBD1. The CDR3 runs 14 residues. Germline loops: CDR1 MNHEY, CDR2 SVGAGI. The V segment lost 2 bases and the J segment 7 bases; nucleotides outside the gene matches: 5. The CDR3 loop is CASSYQDRGGEAFF. The CDR3 DNA is TGTGCCAGCAGTTACCAGGACAGGGGCGGTGAAGCTTTCTTT.

In this sample, this clonotype turned up many times. The V and J genes are TRBV20-1 and TRBJ2-1; 10 bases fit TRBD2. Per germline, CDR1 DFQATT and CDR2 SNEGSKA (reference sequence). Trimming cost V 1 base and J 4 bases; bases outside gene matches: 10. The CDR3 totals 17 residues. CDR3 sequence: CSARGGAGLATYNEQFF. CDR3 in DNA: TGCAGTGCTAGAGGAGGAGCGGGACTAGCGACTTACAATGAGCAGTTCTTC.

This clonotype showed up many times. The chain couples TRBV29-1 to TRBJ2-1; D assignment may be TRBD1 or TRBD2 (5 bases each). Per the germline V gene, CDR1 is SQVTM and CDR2 is ANQGSEA. The CDR3 length is 14 residues. V dropped 8 bases and J dropped 4 bases, with 18 bases sitting between them. The CDR3 protein is CSHGAGAKYNEQFF. The CDR3 DNA follows: TGCAGCCATGGGGCGGGTGCAAAATACAATGAGCAGTTCTTC.

The chain combines TRBV7-9 with TRBJ2-4; D uncertain. Germline-derived CDR1 and CDR2 are SEHNR and FQNEAQ (reference sequence). CDR3 length: 17 amino acids. Trimming pared 4 bases from V and 9 bases from J, leaving 25 bases between. The CDR3 loop reads CASSSLHLDPRVGIQYF. CDR3 nucleotides: TGTGCCAGCAGCTCCCTACACCTGGACCCGCGCGTGGGCATTCAGTACTTC. The entire variable domain, with the rest obtained from reference TRBV7-9 and TRBJ2-4, is as follows: DTGVSQNPRHKITKRGQNVTFRCDPISEHNRLYWYRQTLGQGPEFLTYFQNEAQLEKSRLLSDRFSAERPKGSFSTLEIQRTEQGDSAMYLCASSSLHLDPRVGIQYFGAGTRLSVL.

V is TRBV12-3 or TRBV12-4 and J is TRBJ2-2, with D uncertain. The CDR3 loop spans 13 amino acids. The ends were cut back, 6 bases at V and 6 bases at J, with 11 bases in the middle. The CDR3 protein is CASSNGLPGELFF. CDR3 nucleotide sequence: TGTGCCAGCAGCAACGGGCTCCCCGGGGAGCTGTTTTTT.

This clonotype was counted ten times or more. This chain connects TRBV20-1 to TRBJ1-2, with a weak D call TRBD1 (6 bases). Trimming shortened V by 5 bases and J by 5 bases, and 18 bases separated the two germline ends. The CDR3 has 14 amino acids. Germline assignment: CDR1 DFQATT and CDR2 SNEGSKA (reference sequence). The CDR3 sequence is CSAHRGGREYGYTF. DNA of the CDR3: TGCAGTGCTCACCGCGGGGGCAGGGAGTATGGCTACACCTTC.

This clonotype appeared many times. The V and J genes are TRBV27 and TRBJ1-5; tentatively, D is TRBD1 (5 bases). V gave up 4 bases and J gave up 7 bases, with 14 bases separating them. Germline V gene data show CDR1 as MNHEY and CDR2 as SMNVEV (reference sequence). CDR3 length: 14 residues. Here the CDR3 DNA reads TGTGCCAGCAGTTCGCAGGGAGGCGTGCAGCCCCAGCATTTT. Encoded protein: CASSSQGGVQPQHF.

In its sample, this clonotype was seen a few times. The rearrangement joins TRBV6-1 to TRBJ1-3; perhaps TRBD1 as D (6 bases). Germline values: CDR1 MNHNS, CDR2 SASEGT. V gave up 7 bases and J gave up 2 bases, with 15 bases separating them. CDR3 size: 15 residues. CDR3 loop: CASTPQGITGNTIYF. CDR3 DNA sequence: TGTGCCAGCACCCCTCAGGGGATTACTGGAAACACCATATATTTT.